The 25 T cell receptor beta chains below all came from one sample that was sequenced in a study of CD8 T cells in Susac syndrome. An input of roughly 0.5 to 1 ug of RNA was subjected to reverse transcription using random hexamers. TCRdb passed the immunoSEQ multiplex PCR reads through MiXCR, listing each CDR3 protein once. The profile covers about 120,000 distinct CDR3 sequences, with 96% appearing a single time and over 0.12% taken by the ten largest. Sequenced sample: CD4+ T cells from PBMCs. Every receptor here comes from a human donor with Susac syndrome.

The CDR3 DNA reads TGCAGTGCTAGGAGGGACAGGGGCTTCGTCGAGCAGTACTTC. As protein: CSARRDRGFVEQYF. The J gene is TRBJ2-7, the V gene TRBV20-1; 10 nucleotides align to TRBD1. Germline-derived CDR1 and CDR2 are DFQATT and SNEGSKA (reference sequence). The CDR3 is made up of 14 amino acids. The J segment lost 6 bases and the V segment lost 3 bases, leaving 8 bases of the junction unmatched.

This clonotype has only one observation. The chain employs TRBV6-2 or TRBV6-3 and TRBJ2-2; D ambiguous. This CDR3 comprises 15 residues. V was cut by 5 bases and J by 6 bases, with 16 bases left in between. Germline V gene lookup returns CDR1 MNHEY and CDR2 SVGEGT. The CDR3 sequence is CASSPRLHSSGELFF. The CDR3 region has the DNA TGTGCCAGCAGTCCGCGCCTTCACTCCTCCGGGGAGCTGTTTTTT.

The J gene is TRBJ2-5, the V gene TRBV6-5, with 9 bases aligning to TRBD2. CDR1 MNHEY and CDR2 SVGAGI come from the germline V gene. This CDR3 is built from 17 residues. The junction had 10 bases not matched to a gene; V was cut back by 0 bases and J by 5 bases. The CDR3 sequence is CASSYSHPAGGRETQYF. As DNA, the CDR3 is TGTGCCAGCAGTTACTCCCACCCAGCGGGAGGTCGTGAGACCCAGTACTTC.

This chain uses TRBV24-1 with TRBJ2-1, with TRBD2 identical over 9 bases. Germline V gene data show CDR1 as KGHDR and CDR2 as SFDVKD. V lost 0 bases to trimming and J lost 2 bases; unmatched junction nucleotides: 1. The CDR3 spans 16 residues. The CDR3 sequence is CATSDLWTSAYNEQFF. The DNA for the CDR3 is TGTGCCACCAGTGATTTGTGGACTAGCGCCTACAATGAGCAGTTCTTC.

CDR3 DNA sequence: TGTGCCAGCAGCCTCGGACAGGGCTCTACCTACGAGCAGTACTTC. Protein sequence: CASSLGQGSTYEQYF. The chain combines TRBV5-4 with TRBJ2-7; TRBD1 matches 8 bases. The CDR3 loop spans 15 amino acids. J was trimmed by 2 bases and V by 4 bases; bases with no gene match: 8. Germline values: CDR1 SGHNT, CDR2 YYREEE (reference sequence).

V usage is TRBV20-1 and J usage is TRBJ2-1; 12 bases map to TRBD2. V lost 2 bases to trimming and J lost 10 bases; unmatched junction nucleotides: 9. This CDR3 has 15 residues. The germline V gene encodes CDR1 DFQATT and CDR2 SNEGSKA (reference sequence). CDR3 protein: CSARPLAGGPWEQFF. Here the CDR3 DNA reads TGCAGTGCTAGACCGCTAGCGGGAGGGCCATGGGAGCAGTTCTTC.

The V and J genes are TRBV20-1 and TRBJ2-5; D gene uncertain. CDR1 and CDR2 from the germline V gene are DFQATT and SNEGSKA (reference sequence). The CDR3 is made up of 14 amino acids. V lost 0 bases to trimming and J lost 1 base, with 9 bases between them. CDR3 sequence: CSARDGGTQETQYF. The CDR3 nucleotides read TGCAGTGCTAGAGATGGTGGCACCCAAGAGACCCAGTACTTC.

The chain joins TRBV7-9 to TRBJ2-7, with D perhaps TRBD1 (6 bases). This CDR3 has 14 amino acids. Looked up from germline, CDR1 is SEHNR and CDR2 is FQNEAQ (reference sequence). V was cut by 5 bases and J by 2 bases, with 13 bases left in between. The chain's CDR3 is CASSPWTAPYEQYF. The CDR3 nucleotides are TGTGCCAGCAGCCCTTGGACAGCTCCCTACGAGCAGTACTTC.

This rearrangement joins TRBV5-1 to TRBJ2-3, with D unclear. Deletions cut 0 bases from V and 4 bases from J, with 6 bases between. In germline, CDR1 is SGHRS, CDR2 YFSETQ. CDR3 length: 13 amino acids. The CDR3 reads CASSLDVADTQYF. The CDR3 DNA reads TGCGCCAGCAGCTTGGATGTGGCAGATACGCAGTATTTT. The full variable domain, its missing parts supplied by reference TRBV5-1 and TRBJ2-3, is KAGVTQTPRYLIKTRGQQVTLSCSPISGHRSVSWYQQTPGQGLQFLFEYFSETQRNKGNFPGRFSGRQFSNSRSEMNVSTLELGDSALYLCASSLDVADTQYFGPGTRLTVL.

J is TRBJ2-7 and V is TRBV10-3; D is possibly TRBD2 (5 bases). Trimming stripped 2 bases from V and 1 base from J, with 12 bases between. Germline values: CDR1 ENHRY, CDR2 SYGVKD. The CDR3 is 15 amino acids. The CDR3, as DNA: TGTGCCATCAGTGAGATGCCTAGCCGATCCTACGAGCAGTACTTC. Its protein is CAISEMPSRSYEQYF.

The chain joins TRBV3-1 to TRBJ2-1, with D unclear. Trimming left V 0 bases short and J 9 bases short, with 9 bases between. This CDR3 is built from 13 residues. Germline V gives CDR1 LGHDT, CDR2 YNNKEL (reference sequence). In nucleotides, the CDR3 is TGTGCCAGCAGCCAAGATCCTGGTGGTGAGCAGTTCTTC. It encodes CASSQDPGGEQFF.

This sequence joins TRBV3-1 and TRBJ1-3, with a tentative D call TRBD1 (5 bases). Germline CDR1 LGHDT, CDR2 YNNKEL (reference sequence). This CDR3 spans 15 amino acids. The V end lost 4 bases, the J end lost 4 bases, and 14 bases lay between the germline ends. The CDR3 DNA follows: TGTGCCAGCAGCCGATCGGGACCACACGGAAACACCATATATTTT. Protein product: CASSRSGPHGNTIYF.

The CDR3 is CASSGGPAREKLFF. CDR3 nucleotide sequence: TGTGCCAGCAGCGGGGGGCCTGCCCGGGAAAAACTGTTTTTT. The V call is TRBV5-4, the J call TRBJ1-4; possibly TRBD1 for D (6 bases). The germline gives CDR1 SGHNT, CDR2 YYREEE (reference sequence). The CDR3 length is 14 residues. Between the trimmed V and J ends, which lost 4 bases and 8 bases, there was a span of 15 bases. The full variable domain, in which reference TRBV5-4 and TRBJ1-4 provide the parts outside the CDR3, is ETGVTQSPTHLIKTRGQQVTLRCSSQSGHNTVSWYQQALGQGPQFIFQYYREEENGRGNFPPRFSGLQFPNYSSELNVNALELDDSALYLCASSGGPAREKLFFGSGTQLSVL.

The V call is TRBV15, the J call TRBJ2-3; D ambiguous. V gave up 1 base and J gave up 2 bases, with 4 bases separating them. The CDR3 loop spans 13 amino acids. Germline V gene data show CDR1 as LNHNV and CDR2 as YYDKDF (reference sequence). The chain's CDR3 is CATSRVHTDTQYF. DNA of the CDR3: TGTGCCACCAGCAGAGTACACACAGATACGCAGTATTTT.

The rearrangement joins TRBV5-1 to TRBJ2-7, with TRBD1 matching 8 bases. V lost 1 base, J lost 5 bases, and 11 bases stayed unmatched. Germline CDR1 and CDR2: SGHRS and YFSETQ. The CDR3 length is 16 residues. This CDR3 is CASSLSWTGKSNEQYF. CDR3 DNA: TGCGCCAGCAGCTTGAGCTGGACAGGGAAGAGCAACGAGCAGTACTTC.

The V call is TRBV30, the J call TRBJ2-1; tentative D call: TRBD1 (5 bases). The V end lost 2 bases, the J end lost 0 bases, and 8 bases lay between the germline ends. The CDR3 consists of 14 residues. The germline V gene has CDR1 GTSNPN and CDR2 SVGIG (reference sequence). The CDR3 DNA reads as TGTGCCTGGAGTAGACAGAGCTCCTACAATGAGCAGTTCTTC. Amino acid sequence: CAWSRQSSYNEQFF.

DNA of the CDR3: TGCAGTGCTAGGGGACGCCAAGAGACCCAGTACTTC. Encoded protein: CSARGRQETQYF. This rearrangement joins TRBV20-1 to TRBJ2-5; the D call may be TRBD1 or TRBD2 (5 bases each). This CDR3 spans 12 amino acids. The germline V gene encodes CDR1 DFQATT and CDR2 SNEGSKA (reference sequence). Trimming removed 3 bases from V and 1 base from J, with 6 bases in between.

The V gene is TRBV7-2, the J gene TRBJ1-5; D remains unclear. From germline, CDR1 is SGHTA and CDR2 FQGNSA. The CDR3 sequence is 15 residues long. V was pared by 3 bases and J by 0 bases, with 9 bases between. CDR3: CASSFGHNSNQPQHF. The DNA of the CDR3 is TGTGCCAGCAGCTTCGGGCATAATAGCAATCAGCCCCAGCATTTT.

The chain links TRBV6-5 to TRBJ1-2; D not certain. The CDR3 extends over 14 amino acids. CDR1 and CDR2 from the germline V gene are MNHEY and SVGAGI. Trimming shortened V by 5 bases and J by 8 bases, and 18 bases separated the two germline ends. The DNA of the CDR3 is TGTGCCAGCAGTACCCGGCCGGCCCAAAACGGCTACACCTTC. It codes for CASSTRPAQNGYTF.

A single count supports this clonotype. The gene calls are TRBV3-1 and TRBJ1-3; TRBD1 is a possible D gene (5 bases). V dropped 4 bases and J dropped 5 bases, with 6 bases sitting between them. From germline, CDR1 is LGHDT and CDR2 YNNKEL (reference sequence). CDR3 length equals 12 residues. CDR3 amino acids: CASSRGRNTIYF. The CDR3 nucleotides read TGTGCCAGCAGCCGGGGGAGAAACACCATATATTTT.

V is TRBV28 and J is TRBJ1-1; TRBD1 is a possible D gene (6 bases). CDR1 is MDHEN and CDR2 is SYDVKM in the germline V gene. V lost 8 bases and J 1 base, leaving 14 bases between the germline ends. The CDR3 totals 14 residues. Here the CDR3 DNA reads TGTGCCAGCGAGTACTGGGGGCGGAACACTGAAGCTTTCTTT. It translates to CASEYWGRNTEAFF. Based on the CDR3 plus reference TRBV28 and TRBJ1-1, the full variable domain is DVKVTQSSRYLVKRTGEKVFLECVQDMDHENMFWYRQDPGLGLRLIYFSYDVKMKEKGDIPEGYSVSREKKERFSLILESASTNQTSMYLCASEYWGRNTEAFFGQGTRLTVV.

This chain joins TRBV9 and TRBJ2-1; D is perhaps TRBD2 (7 bases). The CDR3 extends over 16 amino acids. Trimming removed 1 base from V and 2 bases from J, with 13 bases in between. Germline V gives CDR1 SGDLS, CDR2 YYNGEE. CDR3 residues: CASSVRGGGPYNEQFF. The DNA of the CDR3 is TGTGCCAGCAGCGTAAGAGGGGGAGGGCCCTACAATGAGCAGTTCTTC.

The chain uses TRBV7-3 and TRBJ2-7, with D perhaps being TRBD1 or TRBD2 (6 bases each). Deletions cut 0 bases from V and 0 bases from J, with 15 bases between. The germline V gene has CDR1 SGHTA and CDR2 FQGTGA. This CDR3 has 17 amino acids. Here the CDR3 DNA reads TGTGCCAGCAGCTTAACGGGTACGGGGGCCTTCTCCTACGAGCAGTACTTC. Its protein is CASSLTGTGAFSYEQYF.

The chain uses TRBV12-3 or TRBV12-4 and TRBJ2-7; tentatively, D is TRBD1 (5 bases). The CDR3 is 14 amino acids. The ends were cut back, 5 bases at V and 9 bases at J, with 20 bases in the middle. CDR3 coding DNA: TGTGCCAGCAGTCCTCAACACTGGACCAGGGTGCAGTACTTC. It yields the protein CASSPQHWTRVQYF.

In this sample, this clonotype turned up once. This chain links TRBV20-1 with TRBJ2-7; 10 nucleotides agree with TRBD2. Germline CDR1 and CDR2: DFQATT and SNEGSKA (reference sequence). This CDR3 region has 15 residues. Trimming took 0 bases from V and 4 from J; bases not matched to a gene: 6. The CDR3 spells CSARETSGNPYEQYF. Here the CDR3 DNA reads TGCAGTGCTAGAGAAACTAGCGGGAACCCTTACGAGCAGTACTTC.